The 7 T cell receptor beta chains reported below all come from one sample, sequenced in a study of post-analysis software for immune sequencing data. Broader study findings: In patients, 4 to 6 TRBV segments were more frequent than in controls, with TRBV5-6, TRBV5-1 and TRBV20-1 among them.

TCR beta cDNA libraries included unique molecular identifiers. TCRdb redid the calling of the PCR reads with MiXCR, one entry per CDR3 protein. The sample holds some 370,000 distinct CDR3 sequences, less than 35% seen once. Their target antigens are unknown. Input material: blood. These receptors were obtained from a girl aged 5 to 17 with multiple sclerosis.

The CDR3 nucleotides read TGTGCCAGCAGTTCGCCAGATTTCTCCGAGCAGTACTTC. Translating gives CASSSPDFSEQYF. J is TRBJ2-5 and V is TRBV28; D is unresolved. The closer fit of TRBJ2-7 to the DNA end suggests the J call may be wrong. CDR1 and CDR2 from the germline V gene are MDHEN and SYDVKM. CDR3 length: 13 residues.

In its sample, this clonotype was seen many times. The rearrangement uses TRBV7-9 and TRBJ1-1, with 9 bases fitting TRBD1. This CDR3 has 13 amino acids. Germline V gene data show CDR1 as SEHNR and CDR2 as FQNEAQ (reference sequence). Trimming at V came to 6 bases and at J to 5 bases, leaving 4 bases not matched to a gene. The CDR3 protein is CASSRQGGTEAFF. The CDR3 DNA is TGTGCCAGCAGTAGACAGGGGGGGACTGAAGCTTTCTTT.

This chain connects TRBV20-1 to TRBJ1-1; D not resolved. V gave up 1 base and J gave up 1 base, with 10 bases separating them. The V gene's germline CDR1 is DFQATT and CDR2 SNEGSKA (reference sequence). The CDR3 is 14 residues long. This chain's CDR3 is CSARVIGQNTEAFF. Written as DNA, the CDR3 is TGCAGTGCTAGAGTAATAGGGCAGAACACTGAAGCTTTCTTT.

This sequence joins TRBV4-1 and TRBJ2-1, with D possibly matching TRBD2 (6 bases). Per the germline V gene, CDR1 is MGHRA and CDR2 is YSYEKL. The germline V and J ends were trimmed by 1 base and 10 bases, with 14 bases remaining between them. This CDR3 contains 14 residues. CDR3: CASSQVRGRWEQFF. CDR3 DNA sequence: TGCGCCAGCAGCCAAGTGCGGGGAAGATGGGAGCAGTTCTTC.

CDR3 DNA: TGTGCCAGCAGACAATACAGGGCTGGAACTGAAGCTTTCTTT. As protein: CASRQYRAGTEAFF. The chain recombines TRBV6-5 with TRBJ1-1, with D maybe TRBD1 (6 bases). The CDR3 contains 14 residues. Germline loops: CDR1 MNHEY, CDR2 SVGAGI. Trimming took off 6 bases at V and 5 bases at J, with 16 bases between the two ends.

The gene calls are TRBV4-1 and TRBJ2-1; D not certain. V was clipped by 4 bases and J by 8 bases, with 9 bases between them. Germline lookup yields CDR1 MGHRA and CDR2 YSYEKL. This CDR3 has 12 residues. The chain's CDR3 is CASSRTAHEQFF. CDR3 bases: TGCGCCAGCAGCCGAACAGCGCATGAGCAGTTCTTC.

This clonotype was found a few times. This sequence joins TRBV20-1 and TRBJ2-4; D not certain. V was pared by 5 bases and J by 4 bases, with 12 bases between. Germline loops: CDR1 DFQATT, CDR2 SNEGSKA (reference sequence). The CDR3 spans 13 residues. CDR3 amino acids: CSAPQPVKNIQYF. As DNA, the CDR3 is TGCAGTGCTCCGCAACCGGTTAAAAACATTCAGTACTTC.